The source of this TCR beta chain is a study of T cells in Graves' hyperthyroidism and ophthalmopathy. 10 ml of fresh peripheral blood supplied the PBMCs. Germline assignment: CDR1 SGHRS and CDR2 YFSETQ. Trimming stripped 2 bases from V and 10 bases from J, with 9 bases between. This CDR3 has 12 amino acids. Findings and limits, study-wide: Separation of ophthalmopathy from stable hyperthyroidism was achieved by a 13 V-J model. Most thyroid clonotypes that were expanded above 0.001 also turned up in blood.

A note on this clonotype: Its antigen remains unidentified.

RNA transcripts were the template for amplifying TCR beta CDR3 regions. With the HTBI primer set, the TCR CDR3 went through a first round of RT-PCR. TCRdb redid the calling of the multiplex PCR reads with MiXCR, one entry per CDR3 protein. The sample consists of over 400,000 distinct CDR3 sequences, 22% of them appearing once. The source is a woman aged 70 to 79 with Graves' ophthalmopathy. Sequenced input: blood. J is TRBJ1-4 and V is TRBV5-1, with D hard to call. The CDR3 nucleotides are TGCGCCAGCAGCTTTGAGGGTGGAAAACTGTTTTTT. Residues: CASSFEGGKLFF.